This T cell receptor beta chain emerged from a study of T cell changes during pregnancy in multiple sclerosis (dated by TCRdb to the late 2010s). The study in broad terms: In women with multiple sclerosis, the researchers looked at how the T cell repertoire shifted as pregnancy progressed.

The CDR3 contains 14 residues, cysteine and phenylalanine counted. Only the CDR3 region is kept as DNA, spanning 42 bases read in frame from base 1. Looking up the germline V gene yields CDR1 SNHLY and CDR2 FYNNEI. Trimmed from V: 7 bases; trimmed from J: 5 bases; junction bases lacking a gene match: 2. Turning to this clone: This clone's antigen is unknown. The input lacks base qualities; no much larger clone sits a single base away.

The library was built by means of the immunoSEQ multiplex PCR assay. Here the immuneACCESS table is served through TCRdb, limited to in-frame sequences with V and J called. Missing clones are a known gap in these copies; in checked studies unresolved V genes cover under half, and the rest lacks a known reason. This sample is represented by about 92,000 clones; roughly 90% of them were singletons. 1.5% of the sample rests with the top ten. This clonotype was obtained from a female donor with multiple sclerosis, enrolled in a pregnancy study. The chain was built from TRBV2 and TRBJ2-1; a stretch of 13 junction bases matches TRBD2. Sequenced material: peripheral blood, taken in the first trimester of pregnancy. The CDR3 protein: CASTGTSGDNEQFF. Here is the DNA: TGTGCCAGCACCGGGACTAGCGGGGACAATGAGCAGTTCTTC.